This T cell receptor (beta chain) derives from a study of T cells in narcolepsy. Study findings and constraints: Blood of same and different patients, but not healthy controls, reportedly held recurring autoreactive clonotypes. Same-patient CSF and blood CD4+ T cell clonotypes included HCRT-specific and TRIB2-specific autoreactive ones.

V was shortened by 0 bases and J by 3 bases, with 8 bases between the two germline ends. Germline values: CDR1 MNHNY, CDR2 SVGAGI (reference sequence). The CDR3 has 14 residues. Of note for this clone: Antigen: not known.

Some clones are missing from TCRdb's copy, which holds only in-frame ones; the method was immunoSEQ multiplex PCR. In the table there are approximately 28,000 clones, roughly 77% of which are singletons. Sequenced sample: memory (CD45RA-) CD4+ T cells from blood. This sequence originates from a human donor in good health. The genes are TRBV6-6 and TRBJ1-1, with D possibly being TRBD1 (6 bases). The CDR3 protein is CASSYSRGDTEAFF. The CDR3 DNA reads as TGTGCCAGCAGTTACTCGAGGGGGGACACTGAAGCTTTCTTT.